Following are 25 T cell receptor beta chains from one sample sequenced in a study of molecular identifiers for immune sequencing clone quantification. Using its own MiXCR run on the PCR reads, TCRdb lists one record per CDR3 protein. Here the sample spans approximately 630,000 distinct CDR3 sequences, about 25% being singletons. The sequenced sample consisted of naive CD8+ T cells from blood, with Jurkat cell RNA spiked in. Described subset: FACS-sorted CD8+CD4-CCR7+CD45RA+ naive T cells. The source of these receptors is a human donor in good health. Some libraries in this study had Jurkat cell RNA spiked in.

Details on this clonotype: Mismatch with germline at one junction end may stem from a read error. The chain couples TRBV29-1 to TRBJ2-1, with TRBD2 as a possible D gene (5 bases). Germline loops: CDR1 SQVTM, CDR2 ANQGSEA. This CDR3 is 13 amino acids long. This CDR3 reads CGVASLSYNEQFF. The CDR3 DNA follows: TGCGGCGTTGCTAGCCTGTCCTACAATGAGCAGTTCTTC.

V and J are TRBV28 and TRBJ1-5; D is undetermined. The CDR3 has 15 amino acids. CDR1 MDHEN and CDR2 SYDVKM come from the germline V gene. V shed 1 base and J shed 1 base, with 8 bases lying between them. This CDR3 reads CASSLFGVSNQPQHF. CDR3 nucleotides: TGTGCCAGCAGTTTATTCGGGGTAAGCAATCAGCCCCAGCATTTT.

Points on this clonotype: A much larger clone is a single base away; this may be a read error. CDR3 DNA sequence: TGTGCCAGCAGCTTATTGGTCGCTGAAGCTTTCTTT. Protein: CASSLLVAEAFF. The chain couples TRBV11-2 to TRBJ1-1, with D hard to call. The CDR3 sequence is 12 residues long. Trimming cost V 2 bases and J 6 bases, with 7 bases left between them. Germline CDR1 SGHAT, CDR2 FQNNGV.

This clonotype has just a few counts. This chain links TRBV6-1 with TRBJ2-7; D unresolved. CDR1 and CDR2 (germline): MNHNS, SASEGT. The CDR3 runs to 15 residues. V shed 0 bases and J shed 5 bases, with 14 bases lying between them. The CDR3 loop is CASSEAIGGSDEQYF. CDR3 bases: TGTGCCAGCAGTGAAGCGATAGGCGGTTCGGACGAGCAGTACTTC.

This clonotype was detected only a few times. This rearrangement joins TRBV4-3 to TRBJ2-7, with 9 bases that match TRBD2. Germline values: CDR1 LGHNA, CDR2 YSLEER. The CDR3 is 16 amino acids. J was trimmed by 2 bases and V by 0 bases; bases with no gene match: 5. DNA for the CDR3: TGCGCCAGCAGCCAAGATCTAGCGGGGTTTACCTACGAGCAGTACTTC. Its translation: CASSQDLAGFTYEQYF.

This clonotype was counted a few times. The junction departs from germline at one end; a sequencing error may be responsible. V usage is TRBV11-2 and J usage is TRBJ2-5; D is perhaps TRBD1 (6 bases). This CDR3 contains 13 residues. Germline lookup yields CDR1 SGHAT and CDR2 FQNNGV. This chain's CDR3 is CGDTSSYQETQYF. The CDR3 bases are TGCGGGGACACTTCCTCGTACCAAGAGACCCAGTACTTC.

The chain uses TRBV10-3 and TRBJ2-2; D may be TRBD2 (5 bases). The length of the CDR3 is 15 residues. The germline V and J ends were trimmed by 10 bases and 2 bases, with 17 bases remaining between them. Germline V gives CDR1 ENHRY, CDR2 SYGVKD. The CDR3 DNA reads TGTGCCACCTCATGGGAGAATGATAACACCGGGGAGCTGTTTTTT. This codes for CATSWENDNTGELFF.

This clonotype was recorded many times. The V call is TRBV6-5, the J call TRBJ2-5, with a tentative D call TRBD1 (6 bases). Germline V gives CDR1 MNHEY, CDR2 SVGAGI. With 6 bases removed from V and 3 bases from J, the gap between germline ends came to 14 bases. CDR3 size: 14 residues. The CDR3 loop is CASSENTGKETQYF. DNA of the CDR3: TGTGCCAGCAGCGAAAATACAGGGAAAGAGACCCAGTACTTC.

The chain recombines TRBV19 with TRBJ1-2; D ambiguous. The V end lost 4 bases, the J end lost 2 bases, and 8 bases lay between the germline ends. Germline V CDR1 and CDR2: LNHDA, SQIVND (reference sequence). This CDR3 spans 13 amino acids. The DNA for the CDR3 is TGTGCCAGTAGTACAGGAATAAACTATGGCTACACCTTC. Residues: CASSTGINYGYTF.

This clonotype was counted at least ten times. The chain uses TRBV3-1 and TRBJ2-6; the D gene is possibly TRBD1 (6 bases). The CDR3 contains 16 residues. CDR1 and CDR2 from the germline V gene are LGHDT and YNNKEL (reference sequence). The ends were cut back, 4 bases at V and 2 bases at J, with 12 bases in the middle. CDR3 coding DNA: TGTGCCAGCAGCCCCGACCGGACAGCTGGGGCCAACGTCCTGACTTTC. This codes for CASSPDRTAGANVLTF.

A single count supports this clonotype. The chain has TRBV27 and TRBJ1-5; D call uncertain. The CDR3 totals 16 residues. CDR1 is MNHEY and CDR2 is SMNVEV in the germline V gene (reference sequence). Trimming left V 0 bases short and J 5 bases short, with 14 bases between. CDR3 nucleotides: TGTGCCAGCAGTTTATCGGGCGCTGTGGGCTATCAGCCCCAGCATTTT. Its protein product is CASSLSGAVGYQPQHF.

This clonotype was seen ten or more times. V and J are TRBV9 and TRBJ2-2; no clear D gene. The CDR3 is made up of 12 amino acids. Germline V gene sequence: CDR1 SGDLS, CDR2 YYNGEE. Trimming cost V 0 bases and J 6 bases, with 3 bases left between them. CDR3 nucleotides: TGTGCCAGCAGCGTAGTTGCCGGGGAGCTGTTTTTT. Translating it yields CASSVVAGELFF.

Only a few counts were recorded for this clonotype. V usage is TRBV7-9 and J usage is TRBJ2-1, with TRBD2 identical over 13 bases. This CDR3 spans 21 amino acids. J lost 0 bases, V lost 5 bases, and 16 bases had no gene match. Germline CDR1 and CDR2: SEHNR and FQNEAQ (reference sequence). The chain's CDR3 is CASSRSRGTSGVIISYNEQFF. CDR3 DNA sequence: TGTGCCAGCAGCCGCTCCAGAGGGACTAGCGGGGTAATTATCTCCTACAATGAGCAGTTCTTC. Looking up the rest from reference TRBV7-9 and TRBJ2-1 gives the full variable domain: DTGVSQNPRHKITKRGQNVTFRCDPISEHNRLYWYRQTLGQGPEFLTYFQNEAQLEKSRLLSDRFSAERPKGSFSTLEIQRTEQGDSAMYLCASSRSRGTSGVIISYNEQFFGPGTRLTVL.

This clonotype was seen a handful of times. The rearrangement links TRBV3-1 to TRBJ2-5; TRBD2 is a possible D gene (5 bases). The CDR3 has 16 residues. Trimming removed 0 bases from V and 0 bases from J, with 11 bases in between. Germline V lookup: CDR1 LGHDT, CDR2 YNNKEL (reference sequence). CDR3 in DNA: TGTGCCAGCAGCCAAGAAGGACTCCCGTACCAAGAGACCCAGTACTTC. Residues: CASSQEGLPYQETQYF.

This clonotype came up many times. This sequence joins TRBV7-9 and TRBJ2-1; 15 bases agree with TRBD2. With 4 bases clipped from V and 9 bases from J, the junction kept 10 bases outside the gene matches. Germline V lookup: CDR1 SEHNR, CDR2 FQNEAQ (reference sequence). CDR3 length equals 17 residues. CDR3 loop: CASSYGLAGGPYGEQFF. As DNA, the CDR3 is TGTGCCAGCAGCTACGGACTAGCGGGAGGGCCTTACGGTGAGCAGTTCTTC.

The V gene is TRBV7-9, the J gene TRBJ1-6, with TRBD1 matching over 10 bases. CDR1 SEHNR and CDR2 FQNEAQ come from the germline V gene (reference sequence). The CDR3 runs to 16 residues. With V trimmed by 5 bases and J by 7 bases, 8 bases remained unmatched. The chain's CDR3 is CASSGSGTGENSPLHF. CDR3 DNA sequence: TGTGCCAGCAGCGGATCCGGGACAGGGGAAAATTCACCCCTCCACTTT.

This clonotype has a single count. The chain recombines TRBV30 with TRBJ2-5; 10 bases line up with TRBD1. The ends lost 5 bases at V and 5 bases at J; junction bases unmatched: 5. The CDR3 is 13 residues long. Germline-derived CDR1 and CDR2 are GTSNPN and SVGIG (reference sequence). The CDR3 spells CAWADRGWETQYF. The CDR3 bases are TGTGCCTGGGCGGACAGGGGGTGGGAGACCCAGTACTTC.

A few counts support this clonotype. V and J are TRBV28 and TRBJ1-4; no reliable D call. From germline, CDR1 is MDHEN and CDR2 SYDVKM. The length of the CDR3 is 15 residues. V lost 6 bases and J lost 1, with 12 bases in between. The CDR3: CASRFTAGTNEKLFF. The DNA of the CDR3 is TGTGCCAGCAGGTTTACAGCGGGAACTAATGAAAAACTGTTTTTT.

This clonotype was counted many times. CDR3 DNA sequence: TGTGCCAGCACCACGTGGCGCGGGGGGGATGAGCAGTTCTTC. Translated: CASTTWRGGDEQFF. The chain has TRBV6-2 or TRBV6-3 and TRBJ2-1, with 9 bases aligning to TRBD2. V was clipped by 7 bases and J by 8 bases; unmatched bases: 9. The CDR3 totals 14 residues. Looked up from germline, CDR1 is MNHEY and CDR2 is SVGEGT.

This clonotype was seen only a few times. The chain couples TRBV29-1 to TRBJ2-2, with 8 positions matching TRBD2. CDR1 and CDR2 from the germline V gene are SQVTM and ANQGSEA. The CDR3 length is 13 residues. DNA of the CDR3: TGCGGCGCGCAAGCGGGAGATTTCGGGGAGCTGTTTTTT. It codes for CGAQAGDFGELFF.

This clonotype was seen a few times. This chain links TRBV27 with TRBJ1-1; 11 bases line up with TRBD1. Per germline, CDR1 MNHEY and CDR2 SMNVEV (reference sequence). After removal of 5 bases from V and 4 bases from J, the junction contained 3 bases not matched to a gene. This CDR3 region has 14 residues. The CDR3, as DNA: TGTGCCAGCAGTGGGGACAGGGGGATCACTGAAGCTTTCTTT. Translated: CASSGDRGITEAFF.

The gene calls are TRBV23-1 and TRBJ2-3; D might be TRBD2 (6 bases). TRBV23-1 is assigned to the ORF class and has an uncertain function. The CDR3 runs to 17 residues. Trimming left V 0 bases short and J 5 bases short, with 18 bases between. DNA of the CDR3: TGCGCCAGCAGTCAATCCTCCGGGAGACGAGTGAAAGATACGCAGTATTTT. It codes for CASSQSSGRRVKDTQYF.

This clonotype was seen ten or more times. The V call is TRBV6-2 or TRBV6-3, the J call TRBJ2-7; 7 bases agree with TRBD1. The CDR3 has 16 amino acids. Germline lookup yields CDR1 MNHEY and CDR2 SVGEGT. Trimming removed 7 bases from V and 4 bases from J; junction bases left unmatched: 16. For the CDR3, the DNA is TGTGCCAGCAATACCATCTTTGGGACAGTTGGGTACGAGCAGTACTTC. Translation gives CASNTIFGTVGYEQYF.

Remarks on this clonotype: A much larger clonotype is one base distant, so this may be a read error. The J gene is TRBJ2-3, the V gene TRBV28; 8 nucleotides line up with TRBD2. The CDR3 is 17 amino acids. Germline lookup yields CDR1 MDHEN and CDR2 SYDVKM. This CDR3 reads CTSSFSGNHISTDTQYF. In DNA form, the CDR3 reads TGTACCAGCAGTTTTAGCGGGAATCACATTAGCACAGATACGCAGTATTTT.

The chain recombines TRBV24-1 with TRBJ2-1; 8 bases line up with TRBD1. The CDR3 is made up of 16 amino acids. Germline assignment: CDR1 KGHDR and CDR2 SFDVKD. With V trimmed by 1 base and J by 6 bases, 7 bases remained unmatched. The CDR3 loop is CATSDLRQGAVNEQFF. DNA for the CDR3: TGTGCCACCAGTGATTTAAGGCAGGGGGCTGTCAATGAGCAGTTCTTC.